A single sample gave rise to the 10 T cell receptor beta chains below, sequenced in a study of a mutant IDH1 vaccine in newly diagnosed glioma. This table comes from immunoSEQ multiplex PCR, and its TCRdb copy is limited to in-frame clones, with some not included. The sample includes 45,000 to 65,000 clones, roughly 82% of them seen just once. Their antigen targets remain unknown. Regarding time point: week 5, during vaccination. Each dose of the vaccine consisted of 300 ug of mutant IDH1 20-mer peptide, with topical imiquimod. Sequencing used PBMCs, obtained from a glioma patient whose treatment included an IDH1 peptide vaccine. The receptor source for this set is a woman under 30 with glioma. Some clones in this sample may be carry-over from other donors' samples.

Remarks on this clone: At one of its ends the junction is not consistent with the germline gene, which may arise from a read error. Other DNA sequences of this sample code for an identical CDR3. The V and J genes are TRBV11-2 and TRBJ2-7; TRBD2 matches at 7 bases. The CDR3 runs to 13 residues. CDR1 SGHAT and CDR2 FQNNGV come from the germline V gene. CDR3 sequence reads: CASSLAGSYEQYF. In nucleotides, the CDR3 is TGTGCCAGCAGTTTAGCGGGCTCCTACGAGCAGTACTTC.

This clone was detected only once. The V and J genes are TRBV7-9 and TRBJ2-7; D possibly corresponds to TRBD1 (5 bases). The germline V and J ends were trimmed by 8 bases and 0 bases, with 11 bases remaining between them. The CDR3 consists of 13 residues. Per the germline V gene, CDR1 is SEHNR and CDR2 is FQNEAQ (reference sequence). In DNA form, the CDR3 reads TGTGCCAGCCAAGACAGCCTCTCCTACGAGCAGTACTTC. The encoded protein is CASQDSLSYEQYF.

The CDR3 reads CASSQVGPVYEQYF. In DNA, the CDR3 is TGTGCCAGCAGCCAAGTTGGGCCAGTCTACGAGCAGTACTTC. The rearrangement uses TRBV4-2 and TRBJ2-7; no definite D call. The CDR3 is 14 amino acids. Looked up from germline, CDR1 is LGHNA and CDR2 is YNFKEQ. V was clipped by 1 base and J by 3 bases, with 10 bases between them.

This clone ranks as medium-sized. This chain connects TRBV15 to TRBJ1-5; D might be TRBD1 (6 bases). The germline V gene has CDR1 LNHNV and CDR2 YYDKDF (reference sequence). Trimming took off 0 bases at V and 12 bases at J, with 21 bases between the two ends. This CDR3 region has 16 residues. This CDR3 is CATSRDRGGTYGFQHF. The CDR3 DNA follows: TGTGCCACCAGCAGAGATCGGGGGGGCACCTACGGGTTCCAGCATTTT.

This chain joins TRBV7-8 and TRBJ2-3, with D tentatively TRBD1 (5 bases). V was shortened by 6 bases and J by 2 bases, with 15 bases between the two germline ends. This CDR3 region has 15 residues. The germline gives CDR1 SGHVS, CDR2 FQNEAQ. The CDR3: CASSGRRGYTDTQYF. The CDR3 nucleotides read TGTGCCAGCAGTGGCAGAAGGGGCTACACAGATACGCAGTATTTT.

The V call is TRBV6-6, the J call TRBJ1-5, with 9 bases identical to TRBD1. J lost 6 bases, V lost 6 bases, and 3 bases had no gene match. CDR1 is MNHNY, CDR2 SVGAGI, per germline (reference sequence). The CDR3 runs to 13 residues. The CDR3 DNA reads as TGTGCCAGCAGCACAGGGGGCACTCAGCCCCAGCATTTT. It codes for CASSTGGTQPQHF.

J is TRBJ1-2 and V is TRBV10-3; maybe TRBD1 (5 bases). Germline V gene lookup returns CDR1 ENHRY and CDR2 SYGVKD. The CDR3 has 12 amino acids. Trimming stripped 4 bases from V and 8 bases from J, with 11 bases between. In nucleotides, the CDR3 is TGTGCCATCAGTGCGGCAGGGCGGGGCTACACCTTC. It specifies CAISAAGRGYTF.

The chain couples TRBV29-1 to TRBJ2-4; no firm D call. The germline V gene encodes CDR1 SQVTM and CDR2 ANQGSEA. The CDR3 extends over 13 amino acids. The V end lost 6 bases, the J end lost 1 base, and 10 bases lay between the germline ends. The CDR3 DNA sequence: TGCAGCGTCTCCCCGGCGGCCAAAAACATTCAGTACTTC. Its translation is CSVSPAAKNIQYF.

The CDR3 bases are TGCAGCGTCGTCAGGGCCACTGAAGCTTTCTTT. As protein: CSVVRATEAFF. V is TRBV29-1 and J is TRBJ1-1; D possibly corresponds to TRBD1 (5 bases). V was trimmed by 6 bases and J by 4 bases, leaving 9 bases between them. CDR1 is SQVTM and CDR2 is ANQGSEA in the germline V gene. The CDR3 is 11 amino acids.

V and J are TRBV19 and TRBJ2-2; D not resolved. The CDR3 has 15 residues. CDR1 is LNHDA, CDR2 SQIVND, per germline (reference sequence). The V gene lost 3 bases and the J gene lost 5 bases, with 13 bases spanning the gap. This CDR3 is CASSMRSKGTGELFF. The DNA of the CDR3 is TGTGCCAGTAGTATGAGGTCCAAGGGTACCGGGGAGCTGTTTTTT.